This T cell receptor beta chain was sequenced in a study of T cell responses to AZD1222 COVID-19 vaccine. Study summary: Second-dose schedules of about 4 or about 12 weeks were combined. General study results and limits: Reportedly, close to half of spike-specific TCRs are directed against unmutated variant regions. Spike-specific TCR breadth and depth both grew after two AZD1222 doses.

The assay was immunoSEQ multiplex PCR, and TCRdb's table has in-frame clones only and misses some. Among 100,000 to 110,000 clones, about 90% were seen once, and the ten largest hold more than 1.5%. As regards this clone: What it recognizes is unknown.

Source: peripheral blood, taken on day 0 of AZD1222 vaccination. This clonotype was sampled from an adult in good health.

For the CDR3, the DNA is TGTGCCAGCAGTTCGCGGCAAGGGGGCGTAGGTTTGGCGGGAGGGAACTACGAGCAGTACTTC. Protein: CASSSRQGGVGLAGGNYEQYF. V is TRBV7-8 and J is TRBJ2-7, with 9 bases matching TRBD2. After removal of 6 bases from V and 3 bases from J, the junction contained 27 bases not matched to a gene. From germline, CDR1 is SGHVS and CDR2 FQNEAQ. CDR3 length equals 21 residues.